A selection of T cell receptor beta chains follows, all from one sample in a study of blood T cell repertoires in COVID-19. The method was immunoSEQ multiplex PCR; TCRdb's version includes in-frame clones alone and lacks a portion of them. The table shows 150,000 to 200,000 clones, with roughly nine tenths occurring only once. Sequencing input: peripheral blood. These receptors all stem from a man aged 18 to 30 who had recovered from COVID-19. Each CDR3 is given with its conserved first and last residue. The D gene is left open where the match is weak. Part of the rows lack a size; the others show once, few, many or a class for expanded clones.

cdr3_aa	j_call	clone_size	v_call	cdr3_length	d_call
CASSYSDRNYGYTF	TRBJ1-2	-	TRBV6-6	14	-
CASSELWTSELNEQFF	TRBJ2-1	once	TRBV6-1	16	TRBD2
CASSQGLALSYEQYF	TRBJ2-7	-	TRBV27	15	TRBD2
CASSQDPGVGQPQHF	TRBJ1-5	-	TRBV4-1	15	-
CASSQDRGSFNEQFF	TRBJ2-1	-	TRBV4-2	15	-
CASSMELNTEAFF	TRBJ1-1	-	TRBV2	13	-
CASSYGQAYYGYTF	TRBJ1-2	-	TRBV6-2/TRBV6-3	14	TRBD1
CASSLSIEAFF	TRBJ1-1	-	TRBV7-2	11	-
CASSFGGGSSYEQYF	TRBJ2-7	-	TRBV7-2	15	TRBD2
CASSPGGFLPYEQYF	TRBJ2-7	-	TRBV6-5	15	-
CASSSPRDYNEKLFF	TRBJ1-4	-	TRBV6-5	15	-
CASSHPGTDYEQYF	TRBJ2-7	-	TRBV4-1	14	TRBD1
CAISEREGSTEAFF	TRBJ1-1	-	TRBV10-3	14	-
CASRPVTGGEQFF	TRBJ2-1	-	TRBV7-6	13	TRBD2
CASSLDGGSSDTQYF	TRBJ2-3	once	TRBV11-3	15	TRBD2
CASSPLLGGGYTF	TRBJ1-2	once	TRBV6-5	13	-
CASSQEQGSNYGYTF	TRBJ1-2	-	TRBV4-2	15	TRBD1
CASSVHGTSYEQYF	TRBJ2-7	-	TRBV9	14	TRBD2
CASRPGQGNYGYTF	TRBJ1-2	-	TRBV6-5	14	TRBD1
CASSSLSGISYNEQFF	TRBJ2-1	-	TRBV7-9	16	TRBD2
CASRSSGQETQYF	TRBJ2-5	-	TRBV6-5	13	-
CASRGGQSYGYTF	TRBJ1-2	-	TRBV2	13	TRBD1
CASSVELAGPLFF	TRBJ2-1	-	TRBV9	13	-
CASSPRTGDEQYF	TRBJ2-7	-	TRBV18	13	TRBD1
CAISDLGGRITEAFF	TRBJ1-1	few	TRBV10-3	15	-
CASSSRQALSSPLHF	TRBJ1-6	-	TRBV27	15	-
CASSHGTAAYNEQFF	TRBJ2-1	-	TRBV7-3	15	-
CASSVTTNTEAFF	TRBJ1-1	-	TRBV9	13	-
CASSFSLQGADGYTF	TRBJ1-2	-	TRBV7-9	15	-
CASVKFQPQHF	TRBJ1-5	-	TRBV21-1	11	-
CASSSHVVPYYNEQFF	TRBJ2-1	-	TRBV7-2	16	-
CASSATAYRGQETQYF	TRBJ2-5	-	TRBV9	16	-
CASSLGRGDEQFF	TRBJ2-1	-	TRBV12-3/TRBV12-4	13	-
CASSWTENSPLHF	TRBJ1-6	once	TRBV12-3/TRBV12-4	13	-
CASSHRTSPGNTIYF	TRBJ1-3	-	TRBV3-1/TRBV3-2	15	-
CASSRDINTGELFF	TRBJ2-2	few	TRBV7-7	14	-
CASSQQADRSYGYTF	TRBJ1-2	-	TRBV6-5	15	-
CASRKQGFEEQYF	TRBJ2-7	-	TRBV19	13	-
CASKGLGETNEKLFF	TRBJ1-4	-	TRBV19	15	-
CASSLPGQGRYEQYF	TRBJ2-7	-	TRBV28	15	TRBD1
CASRKQVNTEAFF	TRBJ1-1	-	TRBV27	13	-
CASSQVLAVEQYF	TRBJ2-7	-	TRBV11-2	13	TRBD2
CASSQSDMRVRGAFF	TRBJ1-1	-	TRBV7-2	15	-
CASSQTTGYGYTF	TRBJ1-2	once	TRBV16	13	-
CASSSTVNYGYTF	TRBJ1-2	-	TRBV12-3/TRBV12-4	13	-
CASSPSPGTEGEQYF	TRBJ2-7	-	TRBV19	15	-
CATTKGPSGKGYTF	TRBJ1-2	-	TRBV24-1	14	-
CASSQLGSGPNEKLFF	TRBJ1-4	-	TRBV3-1/TRBV3-2	16	-
CASRLAGGYEQYF	TRBJ2-7	-	TRBV10-2	13	TRBD2
CASSPPASGRRNEQFF	TRBJ2-1	-	TRBV9	16	TRBD2
CASSLGQDRGKTQYF	TRBJ2-5	-	TRBV5-4	15	-
CASSQGVQGRTEAFF	TRBJ1-1	-	TRBV3-1/TRBV3-2	15	-
CASSLAGANGNEQFF	TRBJ2-1	-	TRBV19	15	TRBD2
CASSLGATGNTEAFF	TRBJ1-1	once	TRBV7-9	15	-
CATGQDRYEQYF	TRBJ2-7	-	TRBV27	12	TRBD1